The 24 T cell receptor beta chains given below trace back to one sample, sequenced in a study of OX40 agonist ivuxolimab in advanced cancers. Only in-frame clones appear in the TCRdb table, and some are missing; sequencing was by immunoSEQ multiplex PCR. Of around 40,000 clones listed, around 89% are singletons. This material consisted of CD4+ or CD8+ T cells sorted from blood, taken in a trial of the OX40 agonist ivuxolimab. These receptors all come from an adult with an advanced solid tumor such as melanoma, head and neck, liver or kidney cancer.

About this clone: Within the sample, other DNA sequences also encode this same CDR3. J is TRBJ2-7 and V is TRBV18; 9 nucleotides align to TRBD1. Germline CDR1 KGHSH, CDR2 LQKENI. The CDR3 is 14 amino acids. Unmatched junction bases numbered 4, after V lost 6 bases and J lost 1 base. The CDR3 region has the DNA TGTGCCAGCTCCCCCGGACAGGGGTCCTACGAGCAGTACTTC. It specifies CASSPGQGSYEQYF.

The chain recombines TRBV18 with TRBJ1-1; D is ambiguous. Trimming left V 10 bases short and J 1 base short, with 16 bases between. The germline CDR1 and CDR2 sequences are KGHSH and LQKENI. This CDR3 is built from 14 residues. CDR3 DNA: TGTGCCACCTTACGGGCGAATCCGAACACTGAAGCTTTCTTT. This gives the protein CATLRANPNTEAFF.

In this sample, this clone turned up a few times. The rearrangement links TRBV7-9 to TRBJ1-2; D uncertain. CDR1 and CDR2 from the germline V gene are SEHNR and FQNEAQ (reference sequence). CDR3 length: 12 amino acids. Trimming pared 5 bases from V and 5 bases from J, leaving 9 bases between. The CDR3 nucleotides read TGTGCCAGCAGCCCAGACTATTATGGCTACACCTTC. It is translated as CASSPDYYGYTF.

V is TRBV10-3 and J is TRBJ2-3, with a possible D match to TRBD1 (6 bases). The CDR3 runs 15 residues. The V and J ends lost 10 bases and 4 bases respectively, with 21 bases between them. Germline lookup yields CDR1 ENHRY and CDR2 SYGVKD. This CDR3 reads CATRGAQGPADTQYF. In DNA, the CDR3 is TGTGCCACCCGAGGGGCCCAGGGGCCGGCAGATACGCAGTATTTT.

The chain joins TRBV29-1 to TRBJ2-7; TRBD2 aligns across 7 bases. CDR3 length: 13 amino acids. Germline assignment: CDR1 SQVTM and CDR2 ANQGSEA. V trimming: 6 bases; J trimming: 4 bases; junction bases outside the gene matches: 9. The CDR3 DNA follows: TGCAGCGTGACTGGGGGGGATTCGTACGAGCAGTACTTC. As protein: CSVTGGDSYEQYF.

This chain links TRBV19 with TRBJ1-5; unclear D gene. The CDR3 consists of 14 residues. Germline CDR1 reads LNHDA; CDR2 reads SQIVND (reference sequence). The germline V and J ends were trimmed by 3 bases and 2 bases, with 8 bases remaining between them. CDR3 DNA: TGTGCCAGTAGTATCGGTTCAGGCAATCAGCCCCAGCATTTT. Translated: CASSIGSGNQPQHF.

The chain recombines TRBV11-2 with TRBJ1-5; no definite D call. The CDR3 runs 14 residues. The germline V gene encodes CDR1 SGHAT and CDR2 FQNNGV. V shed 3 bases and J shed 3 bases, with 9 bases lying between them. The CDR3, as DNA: TGTGCCAGCAGCTTGGGATCCTCCAATCAGCCCCAGCATTTT. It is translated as CASSLGSSNQPQHF.

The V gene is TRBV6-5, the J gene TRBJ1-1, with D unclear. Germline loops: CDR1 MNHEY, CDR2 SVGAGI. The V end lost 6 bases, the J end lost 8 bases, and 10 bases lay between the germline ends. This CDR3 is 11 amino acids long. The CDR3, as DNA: TGTGCCAGCAGCACAACAAGGGAAGCTTTCTTT. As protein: CASSTTREAFF.

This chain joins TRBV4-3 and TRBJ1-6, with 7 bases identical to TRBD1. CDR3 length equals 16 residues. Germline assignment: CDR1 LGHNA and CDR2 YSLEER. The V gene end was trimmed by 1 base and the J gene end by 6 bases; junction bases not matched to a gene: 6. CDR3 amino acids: CASSQAATGSNSPLHF. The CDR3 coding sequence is TGCGCCAGCAGCCAAGCGGCGACAGGGTCTAATTCACCCCTCCACTTT.

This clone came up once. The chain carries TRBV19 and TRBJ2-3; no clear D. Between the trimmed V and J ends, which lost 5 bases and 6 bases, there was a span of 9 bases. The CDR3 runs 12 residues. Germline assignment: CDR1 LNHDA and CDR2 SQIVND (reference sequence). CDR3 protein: CASSPTADTQYF. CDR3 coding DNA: TGTGCCAGTAGTCCAACAGCGGATACGCAGTATTTT.

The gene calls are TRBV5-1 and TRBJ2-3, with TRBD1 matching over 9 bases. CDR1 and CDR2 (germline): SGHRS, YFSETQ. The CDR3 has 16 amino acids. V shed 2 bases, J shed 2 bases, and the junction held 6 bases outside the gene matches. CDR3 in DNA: TGCGCCAGCAGCTTATTAGGACAGGGGACCACAGATACGCAGTATTTT. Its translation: CASSLLGQGTTDTQYF.

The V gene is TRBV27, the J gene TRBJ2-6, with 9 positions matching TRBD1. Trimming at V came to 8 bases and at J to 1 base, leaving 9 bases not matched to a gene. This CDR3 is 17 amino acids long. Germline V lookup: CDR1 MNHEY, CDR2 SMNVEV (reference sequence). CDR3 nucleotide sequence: TGTGCCAGCGGGCTGGGACAGGGATGGTCTGGGGCCAACGTCCTGACTTTC. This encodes CASGLGQGWSGANVLTF.

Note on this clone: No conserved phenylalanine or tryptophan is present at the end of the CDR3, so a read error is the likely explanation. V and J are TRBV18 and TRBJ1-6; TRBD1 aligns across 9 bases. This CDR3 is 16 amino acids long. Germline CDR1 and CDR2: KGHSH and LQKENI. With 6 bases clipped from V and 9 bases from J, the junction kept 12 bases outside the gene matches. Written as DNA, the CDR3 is TGTGCCAGCTCCCTCCCTTCCGGACAGGGGAGTTCACCCCTCCACCTT. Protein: CASSLPSGQGSSPLHL.

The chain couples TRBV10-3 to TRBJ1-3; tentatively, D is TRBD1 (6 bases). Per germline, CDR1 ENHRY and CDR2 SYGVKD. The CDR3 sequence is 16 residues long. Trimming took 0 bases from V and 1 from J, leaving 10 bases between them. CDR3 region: CAISESGTRSGNTIYF. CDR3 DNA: TGTGCCATCAGTGAGTCGGGGACAAGATCTGGAAACACCATATATTTT.

The DNA for the CDR3 is TGCGCCAGCAGCGGGCAGCAAGAGACCCAGTACTTC. Protein product: CASSGQQETQYF. The chain joins TRBV5-1 to TRBJ2-5; D not resolved. The CDR3 sequence is 12 residues long. Trimming left V 4 bases short and J 2 bases short, with 6 bases between. Germline CDR1 reads SGHRS; CDR2 reads YFSETQ.

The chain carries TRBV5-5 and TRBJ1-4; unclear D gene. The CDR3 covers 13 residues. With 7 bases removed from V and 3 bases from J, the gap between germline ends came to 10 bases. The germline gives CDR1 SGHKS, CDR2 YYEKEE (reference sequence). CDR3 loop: CASASAANEKLFF. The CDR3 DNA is TGTGCCAGCGCTTCTGCAGCTAATGAAAAACTGTTTTTT. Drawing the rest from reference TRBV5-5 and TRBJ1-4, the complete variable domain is DAGVTQSPTHLIKTRGQQVTLRCSPISGHKSVSWYQQVLGQGPQFIFQYYEKEERGRGNFPDRFSARQFPNYSSELNVNALLLGDSALYLCASASAANEKLFFGSGTQLSVL.

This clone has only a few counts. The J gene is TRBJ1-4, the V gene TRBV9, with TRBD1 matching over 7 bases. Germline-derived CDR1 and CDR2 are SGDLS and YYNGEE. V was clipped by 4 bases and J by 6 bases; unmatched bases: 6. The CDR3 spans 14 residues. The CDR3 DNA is TGTGCCAGCAGCTTCACAGGGGCGGATGAAAAACTGTTTTTT. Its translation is CASSFTGADEKLFF.

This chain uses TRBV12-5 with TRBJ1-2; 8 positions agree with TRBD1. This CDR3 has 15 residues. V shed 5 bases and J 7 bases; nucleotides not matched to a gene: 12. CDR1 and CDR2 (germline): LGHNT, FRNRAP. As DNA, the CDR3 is TGTGCTAGTGGTGGGGGACAGGACGGGCGAGGTGGCTACACCTTC. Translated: CASGGGQDGRGGYTF.

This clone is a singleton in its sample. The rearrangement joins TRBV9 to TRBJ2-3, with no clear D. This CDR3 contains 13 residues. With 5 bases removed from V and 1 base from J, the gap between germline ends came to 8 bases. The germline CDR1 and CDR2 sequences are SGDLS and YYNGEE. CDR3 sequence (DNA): TGTGCCAGCAGGAAAGGACGCACAGATACGCAGTATTTT. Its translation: CASRKGRTDTQYF.

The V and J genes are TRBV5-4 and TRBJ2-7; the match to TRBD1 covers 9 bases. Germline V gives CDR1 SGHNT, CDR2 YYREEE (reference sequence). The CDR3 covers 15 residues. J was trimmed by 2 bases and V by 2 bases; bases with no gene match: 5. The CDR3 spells CASSLSGTGTYEQYF. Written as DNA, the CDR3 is TGTGCCAGCAGCTTATCCGGGACAGGGACCTACGAGCAGTACTTC.

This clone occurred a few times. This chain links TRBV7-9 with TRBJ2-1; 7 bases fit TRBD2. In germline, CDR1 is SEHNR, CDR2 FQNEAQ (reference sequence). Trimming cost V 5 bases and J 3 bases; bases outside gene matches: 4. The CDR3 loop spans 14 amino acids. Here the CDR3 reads CASSGAGFYNEQFF. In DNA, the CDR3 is TGTGCCAGCAGCGGAGCGGGGTTCTACAATGAGCAGTTCTTC. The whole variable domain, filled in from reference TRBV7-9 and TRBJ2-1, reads DTGVSQNPRHKITKRGQNVTFRCDPISEHNRLYWYRQTLGQGPEFLTYFQNEAQLEKSRLLSDRFSAERPKGSFSTLEIQRTEQGDSAMYLCASSGAGFYNEQFFGPGTRLTVL.

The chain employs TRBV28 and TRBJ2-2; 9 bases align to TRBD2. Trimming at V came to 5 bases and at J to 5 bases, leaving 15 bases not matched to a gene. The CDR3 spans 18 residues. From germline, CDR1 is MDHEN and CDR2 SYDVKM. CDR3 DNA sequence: TGTGCCAGCAGTCCACCCCCGGGCGGGGGGGGCCGGACCGGGGAGCTGTTTTTT. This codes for CASSPPPGGGGRTGELFF.

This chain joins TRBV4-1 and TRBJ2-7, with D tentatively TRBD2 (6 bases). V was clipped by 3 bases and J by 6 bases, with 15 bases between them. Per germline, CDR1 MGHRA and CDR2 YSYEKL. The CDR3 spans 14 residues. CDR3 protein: CASSHNPTSGEQYF. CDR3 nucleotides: TGCGCCAGCAGCCACAATCCGACTAGTGGCGAGCAGTACTTC.

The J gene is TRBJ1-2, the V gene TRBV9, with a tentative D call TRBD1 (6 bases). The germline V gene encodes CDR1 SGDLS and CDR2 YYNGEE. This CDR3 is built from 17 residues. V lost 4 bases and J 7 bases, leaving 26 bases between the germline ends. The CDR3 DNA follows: TGTGCCAGCAGCTCCCGTACGGGGGGCAGTCGATACTCTGGCTACACCTTC. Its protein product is CASSSRTGGSRYSGYTF.